The T cell receptor (beta chain) under discussion was sequenced for a study of early T cells in non-severe SARS-CoV-2 infection. One entry per CDR3 protein, called by TCRdb with MiXCR from the 5' RACE reads. The sample yields about 58,000 distinct CDR3 sequences, approximately 12% seen once. Germline trimming cut 6 bases from V and 3 bases from J; bases unmatched to any gene: 12. This CDR3 comprises 16 residues. Germline V gene data show CDR1 as MNHNS and CDR2 as SASEGT. This specimen was whole blood, taken at baseline. This chain connects TRBV6-1 to TRBJ2-7, with 9 bases lining up with TRBD1. The receptor was derived from an adult who was a healthcare worker with PCR-confirmed SARS-CoV-2 infection or an uninfected control (not recorded which). The donor label of this sample is uncertain. The CDR3 is CASSIEQGARGYEQYV. The CDR3 coding sequence is TGTGCCAGCAGCATAGAACAGGGGGCGCGGGGCTACGAGCAGTACGTC.